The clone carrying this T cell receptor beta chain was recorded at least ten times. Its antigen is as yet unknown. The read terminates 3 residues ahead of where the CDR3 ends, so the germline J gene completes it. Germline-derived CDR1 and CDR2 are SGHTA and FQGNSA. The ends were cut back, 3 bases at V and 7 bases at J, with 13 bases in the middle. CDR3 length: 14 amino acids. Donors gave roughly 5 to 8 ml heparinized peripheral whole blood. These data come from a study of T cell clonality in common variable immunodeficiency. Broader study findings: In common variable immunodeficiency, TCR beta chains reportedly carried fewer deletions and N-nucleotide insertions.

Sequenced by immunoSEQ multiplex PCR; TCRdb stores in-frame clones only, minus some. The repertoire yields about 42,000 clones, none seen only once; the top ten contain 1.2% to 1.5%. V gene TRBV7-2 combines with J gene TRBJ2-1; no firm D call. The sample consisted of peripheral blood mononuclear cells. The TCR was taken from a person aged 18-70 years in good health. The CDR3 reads CASSLSLTGNEQFF. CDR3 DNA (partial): TGTGCCAGCAGCTTGAGTCTGACTGGAAATGAG.